Listed below are T cell receptor beta chains from one sample, sequenced in a study of cytomegalovirus exposure and HLA in healthy donors. The method was immunoSEQ multiplex PCR; TCRdb's version includes in-frame clones alone and lacks a portion of them. The sample has over 130,000 clones, over 65% seen once. Sequencing input: PBMCs. These receptors were obtained from a male donor in good health and CMV-seronegative. CDR3s include the opening cysteine and the closing phenylalanine or tryptophan. D genes are given only for firm matches. Clone sizes are given selectively: once, few, many, or a class where the clone is expanded.

clone_size: NA; v_call: TRBV11-2; d_call: NA; j_call: TRBJ2-1; cdr3_aa: CASSLQGGEQFF; cdr3_nt: TGTGCCAGCAGCTTACAGGGCGGTGAGCAGTTCTTC
clone_size: NA; v_call: TRBV9; d_call: NA; j_call: TRBJ2-6; cdr3_aa: CASSSLSGANVLTF; cdr3_nt: TGTGCCAGCAGCTCCCTCTCTGGGGCCAACGTCCTGACTTTC
clone_size: NA; v_call: TRBV30; d_call: NA; j_call: TRBJ2-2; cdr3_aa: CAWNKDYTGELFF; cdr3_nt: TGTGCCTGGAACAAGGACTACACCGGGGAGCTGTTTTTT
clone_size: NA; v_call: TRBV11-2; d_call: NA; j_call: TRBJ2-2; cdr3_aa: CASSFKGAGELFF; cdr3_nt: TGTGCCAGCAGCTTCAAAGGGGCAGGGGAGCTGTTTTTT
clone_size: NA; v_call: TRBV7-8; d_call: TRBD1; j_call: TRBJ2-7; cdr3_aa: CASSRSRDRGREQYF; cdr3_nt: TGTGCCAGCAGTCGAAGCCGGGACAGGGGGCGCGAGCAGTACTTC
clone_size: NA; v_call: TRBV6-5; d_call: NA; j_call: TRBJ2-7; cdr3_aa: CASSTSFGPYEQYF; cdr3_nt: TGTGCCAGCAGTACATCTTTTGGGCCCTACGAGCAGTACTTC
clone_size: once; v_call: TRBV4-3; d_call: NA; j_call: TRBJ1-5; cdr3_aa: CASSQNFQGNQPQHF; cdr3_nt: TGCGCCAGCAGCCAAAACTTCCAGGGGAATCAGCCCCAGCATTTT
clone_size: NA; v_call: TRBV7-9; d_call: NA; j_call: TRBJ1-2; cdr3_aa: CASRQRDSNYGYTF; cdr3_nt: TGTGCCAGCAGGCAACGGGACTCTAACTATGGCTACACCTTC
clone_size: NA; v_call: TRBV27; d_call: TRBD1; j_call: TRBJ1-6; cdr3_aa: CASSRDRADSPLHF; cdr3_nt: TGTGCCAGCAGCCGGGACAGGGCAGATTCACCCCTCCACTTT
clone_size: NA; v_call: TRBV4-3; d_call: NA; j_call: TRBJ2-6; cdr3_aa: CASNQMDSSSSGANVLTF; cdr3_nt: TGCGCCAGCAACCAGATGGACAGCTCAAGCTCTGGGGCCAACGTCCTGACTTTC
clone_size: NA; v_call: TRBV7-3; d_call: NA; j_call: TRBJ2-5; cdr3_aa: CASSSGVRELQETQYF; cdr3_nt: TGTGCCAGCAGCTCGGGGGTCCGGGAACTCCAAGAGACCCAGTACTTC
clone_size: NA; v_call: TRBV15; d_call: NA; j_call: TRBJ2-1; cdr3_aa: CATSIQQANEQFF; cdr3_nt: TGTGCCACCAGCATTCAGCAGGCTAATGAGCAGTTCTTC
clone_size: NA; v_call: TRBV5-1; d_call: NA; j_call: TRBJ1-1; cdr3_aa: CASREGNTEAFF; cdr3_nt: TGCGCCAGTCGCGAGGGGAACACTGAAGCTTTCTTT
clone_size: NA; v_call: TRBV5-6; d_call: NA; j_call: TRBJ2-7; cdr3_aa: CASSTGSSYEQYF; cdr3_nt: TGTGCCAGCAGCACGGGGAGCTCCTACGAGCAGTACTTC
clone_size: NA; v_call: TRBV5-7; d_call: TRBD2; j_call: TRBJ2-1; cdr3_aa: CASGSELAGVYNEQFF; cdr3_nt: TGTGCCAGCGGCTCGGAACTAGCGGGAGTCTACAATGAGCAGTTCTTC
clone_size: NA; v_call: TRBV5-4; d_call: TRBD2; j_call: TRBJ2-7; cdr3_aa: CALQNTGTSAYEQYF; cdr3_nt: TGTGCCTTACAAAACACCGGGACTAGCGCCTACGAGCAGTACTTC
clone_size: NA; v_call: TRBV7-9; d_call: TRBD2; j_call: TRBJ2-7; cdr3_aa: CASSPSGRGGEQYF; cdr3_nt: TGTGCCAGCAGCCCTAGCGGGAGGGGCGGCGAGCAGTACTTC
clone_size: NA; v_call: TRBV7-3; d_call: NA; j_call: TRBJ1-6; cdr3_aa: CASSLEAHSPLHF; cdr3_nt: TGTGCCAGCAGCTTAGAGGCCCATTCACCCCTCCACTTT
clone_size: NA; v_call: TRBV6-6; d_call: TRBD2; j_call: TRBJ2-1; cdr3_aa: CASSRPERETYNEQFF; cdr3_nt: TGTGCCAGCAGCCGTCCGGAGCGGGAGACCTACAATGAGCAGTTCTTC
clone_size: few; v_call: TRBV4-3; d_call: TRBD2; j_call: TRBJ2-1; cdr3_aa: CASSRIFDGTSGDNEQFF; cdr3_nt: TGCGCCAGCAGCCGGATTTTTGACGGGACTAGCGGGGACAATGAGCAGTTCTTC
clone_size: NA; v_call: TRBV10-3; d_call: NA; j_call: TRBJ2-2; cdr3_aa: CAISAQKERNTGELFF; cdr3_nt: TGTGCCATCAGTGCCCAGAAGGAGCGGAACACCGGGGAGCTGTTTTTT
clone_size: NA; v_call: TRBV27; d_call: TRBD2; j_call: TRBJ2-1; cdr3_aa: CASKRLAGPYNEQFF; cdr3_nt: TGTGCCAGCAAAAGACTAGCGGGACCTTACAATGAGCAGTTCTTC
clone_size: NA; v_call: TRBV2; d_call: NA; j_call: TRBJ2-3; cdr3_aa: CASSAYREDTQYF; cdr3_nt: TGTGCCAGCAGCGCCTACAGGGAAGATACGCAGTATTTT
clone_size: NA; v_call: TRBV4-3; d_call: TRBD1; j_call: TRBJ2-2; cdr3_aa: CANSVTGGTGELFF; cdr3_nt: TGCGCCAACAGCGTTACAGGGGGCACCGGGGAGCTGTTTTTT
clone_size: NA; v_call: TRBV7-2; d_call: NA; j_call: TRBJ1-2; cdr3_aa: CASSMNREGGYTF; cdr3_nt: TGTGCCAGCAGTATGAACAGGGAGGGAGGCTACACCTTC
clone_size: NA; v_call: TRBV9; d_call: TRBD2; j_call: TRBJ2-1; cdr3_aa: CASSSPLAGVHEQFF; cdr3_nt: TGTGCCAGCAGCTCCCCACTAGCGGGAGTACATGAGCAGTTCTTC
clone_size: NA; v_call: TRBV9; d_call: NA; j_call: TRBJ2-2; cdr3_aa: CASSVGSGVTGELFF; cdr3_nt: TGTGCCAGCAGCGTCGGGTCGGGAGTCACCGGGGAGCTGTTTTTT
clone_size: NA; v_call: TRBV27; d_call: NA; j_call: TRBJ2-5; cdr3_aa: CASSSDLIRGQETQYF; cdr3_nt: TGTGCCAGCAGTTCCGACTTGATCCGGGGACAAGAGACCCAGTACTTC
clone_size: NA; v_call: TRBV10-3; d_call: NA; j_call: TRBJ2-7; cdr3_aa: CASLGQLDSQGEQYF; cdr3_nt: TGTGCCTCCCTGGGGCAGTTAGATTCCCAGGGCGAGCAGTACTTC
clone_size: NA; v_call: TRBV2; d_call: NA; j_call: TRBJ2-2; cdr3_aa: CASTGEVNTGELFF; cdr3_nt: TGTGCCAGCACAGGGGAAGTAAACACCGGGGAGCTGTTTTTT
clone_size: NA; v_call: TRBV4-3; d_call: NA; j_call: TRBJ1-2; cdr3_aa: CASSQDVPLYGYTF; cdr3_nt: TGCGCCAGCAGCCAAGATGTCCCCCTCTATGGCTACACCTTC
clone_size: NA; v_call: TRBV5-4; d_call: NA; j_call: TRBJ2-1; cdr3_aa: CASRASDFLHNEQFF; cdr3_nt: TGTGCCAGCAGAGCGTCCGACTTTCTCCACAATGAGCAGTTCTTC
clone_size: NA; v_call: TRBV11-3; d_call: NA; j_call: TRBJ2-7; cdr3_aa: CASSRGEGGEQYF; cdr3_nt: TGTGCCAGCAGCCGGGGTGAGGGTGGGGAGCAGTACTTC
clone_size: many; v_call: TRBV21-1; d_call: NA; j_call: TRBJ1-6; cdr3_aa: CASSKGQGNSPLHF; cdr3_nt: TGTGCCAGCAGCAAAGGACAGGGTAATTCACCCCTCCACTTT
clone_size: NA; v_call: TRBV19; d_call: NA; j_call: TRBJ2-5; cdr3_aa: CASSIVREETQYF; cdr3_nt: TGTGCCAGTAGTATAGTTCGGGAAGAGACCCAGTACTTC
clone_size: NA; v_call: TRBV4-3; d_call: TRBD2; j_call: TRBJ2-1; cdr3_aa: CASSPGLAAQQFF; cdr3_nt: TGCGCCAGCAGCCCAGGACTAGCGGCCCAGCAGTTCTTC
clone_size: NA; v_call: TRBV6-4; d_call: NA; j_call: TRBJ2-3; cdr3_aa: CASSSRLADTQYF; cdr3_nt: TGTGCCAGCAGTTCCCGACTAGCAGATACGCAGTATTTT
clone_size: NA; v_call: TRBV19; d_call: NA; j_call: TRBJ1-4; cdr3_aa: CASSIGALREKLFF; cdr3_nt: TGTGCCAGTAGTATAGGGGCTCTCCGGGAAAAACTGTTTTTT
clone_size: NA; v_call: TRBV5-4; d_call: NA; j_call: TRBJ2-5; cdr3_aa: CASSFRETQYF; cdr3_nt: TGTGCCAGCAGCTTTCGGGAGACCCAGTACTTC
clone_size: NA; v_call: TRBV6-6; d_call: NA; j_call: TRBJ2-7; cdr3_aa: CATRLGGVGYYEQYF; cdr3_nt: TGTGCCACCCGGTTAGGAGGGGTGGGCTACTACGAGCAGTACTTC
clone_size: once; v_call: TRBV4-3; d_call: NA; j_call: TRBJ2-3; cdr3_aa: CASSQDRRPPTDTQYF; cdr3_nt: TGCGCCAGCAGCCAAGATAGGAGGCCCCCGACAGATACGCAGTATTTT
clone_size: few; v_call: TRBV5-5; d_call: TRBD2; j_call: TRBJ2-7; cdr3_aa: CASSLRGVAGTSYEQYF; cdr3_nt: TGTGCCAGCAGCTTGAGGGGGGTAGCGGGGACCTCCTACGAGCAGTACTTC
clone_size: NA; v_call: TRBV6-6; d_call: NA; j_call: TRBJ1-1; cdr3_aa: CASSTHPAEAFF; cdr3_nt: TGTGCCAGCAGTACCCACCCGGCTGAAGCTTTCTTT
clone_size: NA; v_call: TRBV5-4; d_call: TRBD2; j_call: TRBJ2-2; cdr3_aa: CASSLGTSSAGELFF; cdr3_nt: TGTGCCAGCAGCCTAGGGACTAGCTCCGCCGGGGAGCTGTTTTTT
clone_size: once; v_call: TRBV5-6; d_call: TRBD2; j_call: TRBJ2-7; cdr3_aa: CASSSQRGSLPSSYEQYF; cdr3_nt: TGTGCCAGCAGCTCTCAGCGGGGCTCCCTACCCAGCTCCTACGAGCAGTACTTC
clone_size: NA; v_call: TRBV10-2; d_call: TRBD1; j_call: TRBJ1-1; cdr3_aa: CASRIFRGQAFF; cdr3_nt: TGCGCCAGCAGGATTTTCAGGGGGCAGGCTTTCTTT
clone_size: NA; v_call: TRBV10-2; d_call: TRBD2; j_call: TRBJ2-1; cdr3_aa: CASRGLVSSNEQFF; cdr3_nt: TGCGCCAGCAGAGGACTAGTATCTTCAAACGAGCAGTTCTTC
clone_size: NA; v_call: TRBV7-6; d_call: NA; j_call: TRBJ2-5; cdr3_aa: CASSLVILASETQYF; cdr3_nt: TGTGCCAGCAGCTTAGTGATTCTAGCTTCAGAGACCCAGTACTTC
clone_size: NA; v_call: TRBV7-7; d_call: TRBD2; j_call: TRBJ2-1; cdr3_aa: CASSSGAGGPNEQFF; cdr3_nt: TGTGCTAGCAGCTCAGGAGCGGGAGGGCCCAATGAGCAGTTCTTC
clone_size: NA; v_call: TRBV7-2; d_call: TRBD2; j_call: TRBJ2-5; cdr3_aa: CASEDAGGPGKTQYF; cdr3_nt: TGTGCCAGCGAGGACGCGGGAGGGCCGGGGAAGACCCAGTACTTC
clone_size: NA; v_call: TRBV7-9; d_call: NA; j_call: TRBJ2-1; cdr3_aa: CASSAGLGDEQFF; cdr3_nt: TGTGCCAGCAGCGCGGGACTCGGCGATGAGCAGTTCTTC
clone_size: NA; v_call: TRBV4-2; d_call: NA; j_call: TRBJ2-7; cdr3_aa: CASSQEPAWGDSFGEQYF; cdr3_nt: TGTGCCAGCAGCCAAGAACCAGCTTGGGGGGACTCTTTCGGCGAGCAGTACTTC